Below, 6 T cell receptor beta chains from the same sample are listed, as sequenced in a study of cytotoxic CD8 clonotypes in ibrutinib-treated CLL. Profiling relied on immunoSEQ multiplex PCR, and the TCRdb table lists in-frame clones only, not all of them. Of 13,000 to 15,000 clones in the sample, around half were seen once. Sequenced material: PBMCs, taken at a roughly 22-month disease-progression time point, from a patient treated with ibrutinib. Receptor source: a human donor with chronic lymphocytic leukemia.

The V call is TRBV9, the J call TRBJ1-3; D is ambiguous. The ends were cut back, 0 bases at V and 3 bases at J, with 13 bases in the middle. CDR1 and CDR2 (germline): SGDLS, YYNGEE. This CDR3 spans 16 amino acids. The CDR3 is CASSVEPGNVGNTIYF. The CDR3 DNA follows: TGTGCCAGCAGCGTAGAACCCGGGAATGTTGGAAACACCATATATTTT.

The gene calls are TRBV6-5 and TRBJ1-5, with 8 bases identical to TRBD1. CDR1 is MNHEY, CDR2 SVGAGI, per germline. The CDR3 sequence is 14 residues long. Germline trimming cut 6 bases from V and 4 bases from J; bases unmatched to any gene: 5. DNA of the CDR3: TGTGCCAGCAGGCGTACAGGGGGAAATCAGCCCCAGCATTTT. It encodes CASRRTGGNQPQHF.

This clone was counted only a few times. The chain carries TRBV5-4 and TRBJ2-6, with D uncertain. The CDR3 is 12 amino acids. The germline gives CDR1 SGHNT, CDR2 YYREEE (reference sequence). The V gene lost 3 bases and the J gene lost 2 bases, with 0 bases spanning the gap. The CDR3 sequence is CASSSGANVLTF. DNA of the CDR3: TGTGCCAGCAGCTCTGGGGCCAACGTCCTGACTTTC. Looking up the rest from reference TRBV5-4 and TRBJ2-6 gives the full variable domain: ETGVTQSPTHLIKTRGQQVTLRCSSQSGHNTVSWYQQALGQGPQFIFQYYREEENGRGNFPPRFSGLQFPNYSSELNVNALELDDSALYLCASSSGANVLTFGAGSRLTVL.

The J gene is TRBJ1-2, the V gene TRBV18; 7 bases line up with TRBD1. The CDR3 has 13 residues. V was pared by 2 bases and J by 3 bases, with 0 bases of the junction left unmatched. Per the germline V gene, CDR1 is KGHSH and CDR2 is LQKENI. CDR3 in amino acids: CASSPGTDYGYTF. CDR3 bases: TGTGCCAGCTCACCAGGGACAGACTATGGCTACACCTTC.

J is TRBJ1-6 and V is TRBV19; 7 bases are a match to TRBD1. Germline lookup yields CDR1 LNHDA and CDR2 SQIVND (reference sequence). With 3 bases clipped from V and 6 bases from J, the junction kept 8 bases outside the gene matches. This CDR3 spans 16 amino acids. The CDR3 loop reads CASSIRGGSANSPLHF. CDR3 coding DNA: TGTGCCAGTAGTATCAGGGGGGGAAGCGCTAATTCACCCCTCCACTTT.

This clone is labeled medium-sized (0.01 to 0.1%). The chain carries TRBV10-3 and TRBJ2-7; no clear D gene. The germline CDR1 and CDR2 sequences are ENHRY and SYGVKD. The CDR3 is made up of 14 amino acids. Trimming removed 0 bases from V and 6 bases from J, with 12 bases in between. CDR3 nucleotides: TGTGCCATCAGTGAGTCGTCGACATTGGGCGAGCAGTACTTC. This sequence encodes CAISESSTLGEQYF.